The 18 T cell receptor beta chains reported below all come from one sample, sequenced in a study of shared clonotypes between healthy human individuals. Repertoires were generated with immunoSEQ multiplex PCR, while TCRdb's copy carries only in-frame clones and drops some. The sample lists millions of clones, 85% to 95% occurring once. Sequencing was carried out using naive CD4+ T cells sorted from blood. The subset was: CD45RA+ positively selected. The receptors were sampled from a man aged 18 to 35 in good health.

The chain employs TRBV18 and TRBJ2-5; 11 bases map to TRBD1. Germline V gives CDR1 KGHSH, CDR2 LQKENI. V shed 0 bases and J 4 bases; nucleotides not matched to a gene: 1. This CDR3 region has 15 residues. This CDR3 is CASSPPGTGGETQYF. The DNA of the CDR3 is TGTGCCAGCTCACCACCGGGGACAGGGGGAGAGACCCAGTACTTC.

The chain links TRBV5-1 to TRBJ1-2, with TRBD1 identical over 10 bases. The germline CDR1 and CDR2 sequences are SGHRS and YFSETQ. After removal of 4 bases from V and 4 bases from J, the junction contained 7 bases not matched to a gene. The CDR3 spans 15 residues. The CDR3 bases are TGCGCCAGCAGCACGGGGACAGGGGCTGGCTATGGCTACACCTTC. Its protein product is CASSTGTGAGYGYTF.

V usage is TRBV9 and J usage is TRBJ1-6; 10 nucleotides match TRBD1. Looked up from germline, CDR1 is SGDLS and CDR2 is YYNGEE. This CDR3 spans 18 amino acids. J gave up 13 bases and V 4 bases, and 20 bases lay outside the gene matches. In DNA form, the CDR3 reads TGTGCCAGCAGCCCCCGACCGGGACAGGGGACCTTAACGAGGCCCCTCCACTTT. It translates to CASSPRPGQGTLTRPLHF.

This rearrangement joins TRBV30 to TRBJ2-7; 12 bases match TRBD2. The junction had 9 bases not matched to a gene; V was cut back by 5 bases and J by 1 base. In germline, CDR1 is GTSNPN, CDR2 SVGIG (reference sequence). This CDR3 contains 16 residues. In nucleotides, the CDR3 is TGTGCCTGGGGTCTACCGGGACTAGCGGGTTCCTACGAGCAGTACTTC. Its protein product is CAWGLPGLAGSYEQYF.

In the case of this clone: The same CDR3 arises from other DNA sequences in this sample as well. The CDR3 DNA reads TGTGCCAGCAGCGTAGGGACAGGATCGAATCAGCCCCAGCATTTT. This translates into CASSVGTGSNQPQHF. The chain recombines TRBV9 with TRBJ1-5; TRBD1 matches 7 bases. This CDR3 contains 15 residues. Germline V gives CDR1 SGDLS, CDR2 YYNGEE. The trim removed 0 bases at V and 4 bases at J, leaving 4 bases unmatched.

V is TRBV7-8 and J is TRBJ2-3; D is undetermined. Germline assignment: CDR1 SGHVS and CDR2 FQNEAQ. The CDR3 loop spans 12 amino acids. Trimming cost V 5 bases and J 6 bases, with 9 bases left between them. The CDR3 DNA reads TGTGCCAGCAGCCGCCCGGAGGATACGCAGTATTTT. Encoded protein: CASSRPEDTQYF.

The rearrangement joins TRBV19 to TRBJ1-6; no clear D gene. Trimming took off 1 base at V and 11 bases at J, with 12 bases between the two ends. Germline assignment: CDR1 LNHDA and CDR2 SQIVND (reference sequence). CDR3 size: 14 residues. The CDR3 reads CASSIGDFRAPLHF. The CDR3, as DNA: TGTGCCAGTAGTATAGGGGATTTTCGGGCACCCCTCCACTTT. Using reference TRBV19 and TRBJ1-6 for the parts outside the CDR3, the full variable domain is DGGITQSPKYLFRKEGQNVTLSCEQNLNHDAMYWYRQDPGQGLRLIYYSQIVNDFQKGDIAEGYSVSREKKESFPLTVTSAQKNPTAFYLCASSIGDFRAPLHFGNGTRLTVT.

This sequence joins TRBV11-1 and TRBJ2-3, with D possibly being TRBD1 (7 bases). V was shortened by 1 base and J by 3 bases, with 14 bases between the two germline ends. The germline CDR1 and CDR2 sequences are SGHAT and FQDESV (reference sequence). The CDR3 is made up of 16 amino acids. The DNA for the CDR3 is TGTGCCAGCAGCTTAGTTGCAGGGGGGCTTACAGATACGCAGTATTTT. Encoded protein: CASSLVAGGLTDTQYF.

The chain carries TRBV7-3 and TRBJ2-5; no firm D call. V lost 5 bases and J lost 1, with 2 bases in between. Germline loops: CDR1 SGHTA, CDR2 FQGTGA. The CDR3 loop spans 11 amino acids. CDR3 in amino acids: CASSPQETQYF. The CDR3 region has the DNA TGTGCCAGCAGCCCCCAAGAGACCCAGTACTTC.

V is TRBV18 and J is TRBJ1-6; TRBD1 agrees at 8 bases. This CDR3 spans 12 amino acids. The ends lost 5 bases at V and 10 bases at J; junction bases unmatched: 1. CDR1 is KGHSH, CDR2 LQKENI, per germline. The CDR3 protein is CASSGQGSPLHF. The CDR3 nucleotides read TGTGCCAGCTCAGGACAGGGCTCACCCCTCCACTTT. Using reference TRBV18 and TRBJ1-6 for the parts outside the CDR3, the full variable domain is NAGVMQNPRHLVRRRGQEARLRCSPMKGHSHVYWYRQLPEEGLKFMVYLQKENIIDESGMPKERFSAEFPKEGPSILRIQQVVRGDSAAYFCASSGQGSPLHFGNGTRLTVT.

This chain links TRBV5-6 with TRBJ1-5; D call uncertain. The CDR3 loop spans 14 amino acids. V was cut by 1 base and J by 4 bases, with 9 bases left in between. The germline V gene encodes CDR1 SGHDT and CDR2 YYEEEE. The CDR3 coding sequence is TGTGCCAGCAGCTTGTGGCAGATGAATCAGCCCCAGCATTTT. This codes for CASSLWQMNQPQHF.

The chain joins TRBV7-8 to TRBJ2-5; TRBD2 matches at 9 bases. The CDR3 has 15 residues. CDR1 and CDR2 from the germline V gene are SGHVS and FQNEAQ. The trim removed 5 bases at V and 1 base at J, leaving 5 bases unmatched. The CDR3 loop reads CASSQMRGGQETQYF. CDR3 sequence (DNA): TGTGCCAGCAGCCAGATGCGGGGGGGCCAAGAGACCCAGTACTTC.

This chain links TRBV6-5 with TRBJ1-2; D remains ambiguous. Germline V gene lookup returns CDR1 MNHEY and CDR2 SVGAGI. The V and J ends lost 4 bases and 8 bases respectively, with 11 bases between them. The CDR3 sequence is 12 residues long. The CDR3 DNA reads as TGTGCCAGCAGTTCCCCCCCGGGAGGCTACACCTTC. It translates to CASSSPPGGYTF.

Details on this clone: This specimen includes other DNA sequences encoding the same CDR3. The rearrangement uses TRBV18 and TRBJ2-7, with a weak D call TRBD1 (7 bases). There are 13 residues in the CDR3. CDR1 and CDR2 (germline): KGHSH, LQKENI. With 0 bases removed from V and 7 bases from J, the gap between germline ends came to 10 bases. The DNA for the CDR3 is TGTGCCAGCTCACCACCCCAGGGGGGTGAGCAGTACTTC. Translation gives CASSPPQGGEQYF.

In DNA form, the CDR3 reads TGTGCCACCGTGGACAGGGAAAGCGACGGGGCCAACGTCCTGACTTTC. Translated: CATVDRESDGANVLTF. The chain combines TRBV6-4 with TRBJ2-6; TRBD1 aligns across 8 bases. Germline loops: CDR1 MRHNA, CDR2 SNTAGT. J lost 4 bases, V lost 10 bases, and 12 bases had no gene match. CDR3 length equals 16 residues.

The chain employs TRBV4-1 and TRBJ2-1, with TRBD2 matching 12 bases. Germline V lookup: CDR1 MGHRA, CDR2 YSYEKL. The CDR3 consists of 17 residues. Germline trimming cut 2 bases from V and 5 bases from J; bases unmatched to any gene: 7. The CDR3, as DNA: TGCGCCAGCAGCCAACCCGGACTAGCGGGAATCAACAATGAGCAGTTCTTC. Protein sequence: CASSQPGLAGINNEQFF.

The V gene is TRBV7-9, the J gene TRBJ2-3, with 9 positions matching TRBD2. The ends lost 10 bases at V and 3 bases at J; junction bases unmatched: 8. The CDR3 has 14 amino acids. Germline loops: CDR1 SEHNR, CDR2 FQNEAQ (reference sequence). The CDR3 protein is CATAKSGGTDTQYF. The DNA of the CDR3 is TGTGCCACCGCGAAGAGCGGGGGGACAGATACGCAGTATTTT.

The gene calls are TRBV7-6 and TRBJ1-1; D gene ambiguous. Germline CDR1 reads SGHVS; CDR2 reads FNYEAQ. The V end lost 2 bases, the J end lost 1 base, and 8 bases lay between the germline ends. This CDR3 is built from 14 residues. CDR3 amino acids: CASSLNPPNTEAFF. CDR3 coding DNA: TGTGCCAGCAGCTTAAATCCCCCGAACACTGAAGCTTTCTTT.